This paragraph reports one TCR beta chain. Its antigen is currently not known. No quality values exist for individual bases; no much larger clone is one base distant. The CDR3 runs 15 residues from the cysteine to the phenylalanine. This entry keeps only the CDR3 DNA: 45 bases, framed from base 1. Via the germline V gene, CDR1 is MGHRA and CDR2 YSYEKL. Genomic DNA was isolated from the sorted cells so that the TCRbeta CDR3 region could be sequenced. The immunoSEQ Assay was used for sequencing of TCRbeta CDR3 regions. Not all clones reach the TCRdb copy of this immuneACCESS table, which keeps in-frame sequences only. Checked studies attribute under half of the gap to unresolved V genes and leave the rest unexplained. Counted in this sample were 20,000 or so clones; 85% of them appeared once. About 35% of the sample comes from the top ten. Patients with a history of autoimmune disease or receiving systemic immunosuppression were excluded from the trial. In every dose cohort, peripheral blood was drawn for TCR sequencing at baseline, cycle 4 day 1, and cycle 7 day 1. Samples came from an open-label, multicenter, first-in-human phase I dose-escalation trial of ivuxolimab. The trial enrolled adults with locally advanced or metastatic head and neck squamous cell, hepatocellular, melanoma or renal cell carcinoma. Before TCR sequencing, CD4+ T cells and CD8+ T cells from peripheral blood were sorted into separate populations.

This sample stems from a study of OX40 agonist ivuxolimab in advanced cancers. Background for the entire study: The costimulatory receptor OX40 (CD134) was targeted by ivuxolimab, a fully human IgG2 agonistic monoclonal antibody. Intravenous ivuxolimab was administered to patients every 2 weeks at six dose levels: 0.01, 0.1, 0.3, 1.5, 3 and 10 mg/kg. In the dose-escalation cohort, around four fifths of patients were male, and the mean age was approximately 60 years, with a range of about 23 to 85. Of the roughly 54 patients in dose escalation, 19 had hepatocellular carcinoma, about 15 had melanoma, 9 had renal cell carcinoma and 9 had head and neck cancer. Partial responses were achieved by three dose-escalation patients, of whom one had hepatocellular carcinoma and two had cutaneous melanoma. The paper describes the monotherapy dose-escalation part (N ≈ 51 patients) of the phase I trial of ivuxolimab. Patients were allowed to have had prior anti-PD-1, anti-PD-L1 or anti-CTLA-4 therapy, and more than 30% of the dose-escalation patients had previously received checkpoint inhibitors. The point of sequencing TCRbeta in the periphery was to test whether ivuxolimab changed TCR sequence diversity and drove clonal T-cell expansion.

General conclusions and limits of the study: On average, CD8+ T cells showed more expanded clones than CD4+ T cells after ivuxolimab. Antigen specificity was not determined for the clonally expanded peripheral T cells. Clonal expansion of both CD4+ and CD8+ blood T cells was observed from baseline to week 6 at doses 0.1 to 3.0 mg/kg. In the 0.1-3.0 mg/kg groups, partial responders had among the lowest normalized peripheral clonal expansion, particularly in CD8+ T cells. Low levels of normalized T-cell clonal expansion were also seen in some patients who did not respond.

This clonotype was obtained from an adult with an advanced solid tumor such as melanoma, head and neck, liver or kidney cancer. Material: CD4+ or CD8+ T cells sorted from blood, obtained in a trial of the OX40 agonist ivuxolimab. Here the chain combines TRBV4-1 and TRBJ2-5, and 11 junction bases match TRBD2. TRBJ2-7 explains the end of the DNA better; the J call may be wrong. The CDR3 protein is CASSRVAGGNHEQYF. The DNA sequence reads TGCGCCAGCAGCCGAGTAGCGGGGGGGAACCACGAGCAGTACTTC.